The next 14 T cell receptor beta chains were all read from a single sample in a study of human CD8 memory T cell subsets. Investigators built TCR beta libraries using UMI-labeled 5' RACE. TCRdb derives one entry per CDR3 protein from the 5' RACE reads, leaving out DNA. This listing includes around 9,700 distinct CDR3 sequences. What was sequenced was CD8+ T cells from PBMCs. These receptors originate from a human donor in good health.

The J gene is TRBJ2-2, the V gene TRBV29-1; TCRdb gives TRBD2 as the D gene, but with no DNA this cannot be confirmed. CDR1 SQVTM and CDR2 ANQGSEA come from the germline V gene. This CDR3 is built from 15 residues. The CDR3 is CSVGGGRLNTGELFF.

The J gene is TRBJ2-1, the V gene TRBV20-1; TCRdb indicates TRBD2, and absent DNA this call remains unverified. CDR1 and CDR2 (germline): DFQATT, SNEGSKA (reference sequence). CDR3 length equals 15 residues. The CDR3 protein is CSAAPLARGVNEQFF.

The chain employs TRBV2 and TRBJ1-3; TCRdb lists TRBD1, though no DNA is available to test this call. The germline gives CDR1 SNHLY, CDR2 FYNNEI. CDR3 length equals 17 residues. CDR3 sequence reads: CASSEYWGPSTGNTIYF.

The chain employs TRBV7-9 and TRBJ2-1; TCRdb lists TRBD2, though no DNA is available to test this call. The germline V gene encodes CDR1 SEHNR and CDR2 FQNEAQ (reference sequence). CDR3 length: 16 amino acids. CDR3: CASSPLPSGRRNEQFF. Filled out from reference TRBV7-9 and TRBJ2-1, the complete variable domain reads DTGVSQNPRHKITKRGQNVTFRCDPISEHNRLYWYRQTLGQGPEFLTYFQNEAQLEKSRLLSDRFSAERPKGSFSTLEIQRTEQGDSAMYLCASSPLPSGRRNEQFFGPGTRLTVL.

The chain employs TRBV7-9 and TRBJ2-7; TCRdb designates TRBD1, a call that cannot be tested without DNA. This CDR3 spans 16 amino acids. Germline CDR1 reads SEHNR; CDR2 reads FQNEAQ (reference sequence). CDR3 region: CASSLGRGTGVGEQYF.

This chain uses TRBV25-1 with TRBJ2-1; the D call from TCRdb, TRBD1, cannot be confirmed without DNA. Germline V lookup: CDR1 MGHDK, CDR2 SYGVNS. There are 15 residues in the CDR3. CDR3 sequence reads: CASSDPGQGFIEQFF.

V is TRBV28 and J is TRBJ1-2; the TCRdb D gene call, TRBD1, has no DNA to confirm it. CDR1 is MDHEN, CDR2 SYDVKM, per germline. This CDR3 contains 15 residues. CDR3 sequence: CASSLLGTGVYGYTF.

The rearrangement links TRBV7-9 to TRBJ2-3. The CDR3 is 12 residues long. Germline lookup yields CDR1 SEHNR and CDR2 FQNEAQ (reference sequence). CDR3 amino acids: CASQAYADTQYF.

The CDR3 spells CASSYPNFYGYTF. The chain combines TRBV6-5 with TRBJ1-2. CDR1 and CDR2 from the germline V gene are MNHEY and SVGAGI. The CDR3 covers 13 residues.

The genes are TRBV19 and TRBJ2-1; as DNA is missing, the TRBD1 call by TCRdb cannot be tested. The CDR3 length is 13 residues. In germline, CDR1 is LNHDA, CDR2 SQIVND (reference sequence). Here the CDR3 reads CASSMEGGNEQFF.

This clonotype registers medium-sized by frequency. The chain combines TRBV9 with TRBJ1-1; TCRdb selects TRBD1, and the lack of DNA leaves this call unchecked. The CDR3 spans 14 residues. Germline V gene lookup returns CDR1 SGDLS and CDR2 YYNGEE. Here the CDR3 reads CASSAEQGWTEAFF. The full variable domain, in which reference TRBV9 and TRBJ1-1 provide the parts outside the CDR3, is DSGVTQTPKHLITATGQRVTLRCSPRSGDLSVYWYQQSLDQGLQFLIQYYNGEERAKGNILERFSAQQFPDLHSELNLSSLELGDSALYFCASSAEQGWTEAFFGQGTRLTVV.

V gene TRBV4-2 combines with J gene TRBJ2-7; TCRdb selects TRBD2, and the lack of DNA leaves this call unchecked. There are 15 residues in the CDR3. Germline assignment: CDR1 LGHNA and CDR2 YNFKEQ. CDR3 in amino acids: CASSQFAGGTVEQYF.

Judged by frequency, this clonotype is medium-sized. This chain connects TRBV30 to TRBJ1-2; TCRdb calls TRBD1, which cannot be checked without DNA. The CDR3 has 13 amino acids. CDR1 is GTSNPN and CDR2 is SVGIG in the germline V gene (reference sequence). The CDR3 here is CACLGQPNYGYTF.

J is TRBJ1-4 and V is TRBV6-6; TCRdb proposes TRBD1, but this gene call is untestable without DNA. Germline CDR1 and CDR2: MNHNY and SVGAGI (reference sequence). The CDR3 runs 15 residues. Here the CDR3 reads CASSDRQTTNEKLFF.